These T cell receptor beta chains were read from a single sample in a study of graft-versus-host responses after intestinal transplantation. Clones were read by immunoSEQ multiplex PCR, and TCRdb kept only the in-frame ones, dropping some. In the table there are about 51,000 clones, roughly 96% of which are singletons. No antigen has been assigned to these receptors. The starting material was unstimulated CD8+ T cells sorted from spleen or lymph node cells, obtained before transplant. The receptors originated from a human donor who was the organ donor for an intestinal transplant. Each CDR3 is given with its conserved first and last residue. A D gene is named only where the DNA matches it firmly. A row's size may be missing; if present it is once, few, many or a size class.

d_gene	len	abundance	j_gene	v_gene	CDR3aa	CDR3nt
TRBD1	14	NA	TRBJ2-7	TRBV7-6	CASSSGTGRYEQYF	TGTGCCAGCAGCTCCGGGACAGGTCGATACGAGCAGTACTTC
TRBD1	15	once	TRBJ2-1	TRBV2	CASMTGQASYNEQFF	TGTGCCAGCATGACCGGACAGGCCAGCTACAATGAGCAGTTCTTC
NA	16	NA	TRBJ1-5	TRBV27	CASSLKGGWSNQPQHF	TGTGCCAGCAGTTTAAAGGGGGGCTGGAGCAATCAGCCCCAGCATTTT
TRBD2	19	NA	TRBJ2-1	TRBV7-2	CASSSETGLAGGPDNEQFF	TGTGCCAGCAGCTCGGAGACGGGACTAGCGGGGGGGCCAGACAATGAGCAGTTCTTC
NA	16	NA	TRBJ2-2	TRBV6-1	CASSVIWGASTGELFF	TGTGCCAGCAGTGTTATTTGGGGGGCAAGCACCGGGGAGCTGTTTTTT
NA	15	NA	TRBJ2-5	TRBV11-2	CASSLGYGAKETQYF	TGTGCCAGCAGCTTAGGGTACGGGGCGAAAGAGACCCAGTACTTC
NA	13	NA	TRBJ2-7	TRBV6-1	CASSSNAGVEQYF	TGTGCCAGCAGTTCGAACGCAGGGGTCGAGCAGTACTTC
TRBD2	16	NA	TRBJ2-7	TRBV9	CASSGGKAGGQYEQYF	TGTGCCAGCAGCGGAGGGAAAGCGGGGGGGCAGTACGAGCAGTACTTC
NA	14	NA	TRBJ2-1	TRBV28	CASRAEVTYNEQFF	TGTGCCAGCAGGGCGGAGGTCACCTACAATGAGCAGTTCTTC
NA	14	once	TRBJ1-2	TRBV4-1	CASSHPGGGDGYTF	TGCGCCAGCAGCCATCCTGGGGGGGGTGATGGCTACACCTTC
NA	14	NA	TRBJ2-7	TRBV27	CASSQGGSSYEQYF	TGTGCCAGCAGTCAGGGGGGGAGCTCCTACGAGCAGTACTTC
NA	13	NA	TRBJ1-1	TRBV7-9	CASSLTGTAEAFF	TGTGCCAGCAGCTTAACAGGGACCGCTGAAGCTTTCTTT
NA	16	NA	TRBJ1-2	TRBV21-1	CASSKAGRTENYGYTF	TGTGCCAGCAGCAAAGCGGGGCGGACAGAGAACTATGGCTACACCTTC
NA	13	NA	TRBJ1-4	TRBV29-1	CSVDETGNEKLFF	TGCAGCGTAGATGAAACAGGGAACGAAAAACTGTTTTTT
NA	15	NA	TRBJ1-5	TRBV19	CASSIDTGRYQPQHF	TGTGCCAGTAGTATAGATACAGGGCGCTATCAGCCCCAGCATTTT
NA	13	NA	TRBJ1-1	TRBV27	CASIAQGFSEAFF	TGTGCCAGCATCGCACAGGGTTTTAGTGAAGCTTTCTTT
TRBD1	14	NA	TRBJ1-1	TRBV4-1	CASSQASGGTEAFF	TGCGCCAGCAGCCAAGCTTCAGGGGGGACTGAAGCTTTCTTT
NA	16	NA	TRBJ1-5	TRBV7-9	CASSDSGSEGNQPQHF	TGTGCCAGCAGCGACAGCGGGTCCGAGGGCAATCAGCCCCAGCATTTT
NA	14	NA	TRBJ2-1	TRBV15	CATSRAEGWNEQFF	TGTGCCACCAGCAGAGCAGAGGGGTGGAATGAGCAGTTCTTC
TRBD1	13	NA	TRBJ2-7	TRBV7-9	CASSGQDSYEQYF	TGTGCCAGCAGCGGACAGGACTCCTACGAGCAGTACTTC
TRBD1	15	NA	TRBJ1-1	TRBV2	CASSEMGQPDTEAFF	TGTGCCAGCAGTGAAATGGGACAGCCGGACACTGAAGCTTTCTTT
TRBD1	13	NA	TRBJ2-5	TRBV2	CARGTGASLEQYF	TGTGCCAGGGGGACAGGGGCCTCTTTGGAGCAGTACTTC
NA	15	NA	TRBJ2-2	TRBV27	CASSPLQANTGELFF	TGTGCCAGCAGTCCCCTTCAAGCGAACACCGGGGAGCTGTTTTTT
NA	16	NA	TRBJ2-5	TRBV13	CASSLGTAGYQETQYF	TGTGCCAGCAGCCTCGGGACAGCGGGGTACCAAGAGACCCAGTACTTC
NA	12	NA	TRBJ1-3	TRBV6-5	CASSEDGNTIYF	TGTGCCAGCAGCGAGGACGGTAACACCATATATTTT
NA	15	NA	TRBJ1-2	TRBV6-5	CASSYSEGLGYGYTF	TGTGCCAGCAGTTACTCGGAGGGCCTTGGCTATGGCTACACCTTC
NA	16	NA	TRBJ1-6	TRBV2	CASADPGGSYNSPLHF	TGTGCCAGCGCCGACCCGGGGGGATCCTATAATTCACCCCTCCACTTT
TRBD2	15	NA	TRBJ2-5	TRBV13	CASSFPSGAGETQYF	TGTGCCAGCAGCTTCCCTAGCGGGGCAGGGGAGACCCAGTACTTC
NA	17	NA	TRBJ2-7	TRBV4-2	CASSQETSTPAGYEQYF	TGTGCCAGCAGCCAAGAGACGTCAACACCGGCGGGCTACGAGCAGTACTTC
NA	14	NA	TRBJ1-1	TRBV5-1	CASSPMDPRGEAFF	TGCGCCAGCAGCCCCATGGACCCGCGGGGTGAAGCTTTCTTT
NA	14	NA	TRBJ2-7	TRBV6-5	CASSPGVGSYEQYF	TGTGCCAGCAGTCCTGGGGTGGGTTCCTACGAGCAGTACTTC
NA	16	NA	TRBJ2-1	TRBV10-2	CASSESGGGSYNEQFF	TGCGCCAGCAGTGAGTCTGGCGGAGGCTCCTACAATGAGCAGTTCTTC
NA	14	NA	TRBJ2-3	TRBV6-1	CATDPGHNTDTQYF	TGTGCCACAGACCCGGGACATAACACAGATACGCAGTATTTT
NA	17	NA	TRBJ1-1	TRBV19	CASSRRWAQGLNTEAFF	TGTGCCAGTAGTCGGAGGTGGGCACAGGGCCTGAACACTGAAGCTTTCTTT
NA	15	once	TRBJ1-1	TRBV7-9	CASSLVTGMNTEAFF	TGTGCCAGCAGCTTAGTCACAGGGATGAACACTGAAGCTTTCTTT
NA	13	NA	TRBJ2-7	TRBV11-2	CASSLDRSYEQYF	TGTGCCAGCAGCTTGGACAGATCCTACGAGCAGTACTTC
NA	15	NA	TRBJ1-5	TRBV9	CASSADRGPAQPQHF	TGTGCCAGCAGCGCAGATCGCGGTCCGGCTCAGCCCCAGCATTTT
NA	12	NA	TRBJ2-3	TRBV7-9	CASSPTTDTQYF	TGTGCCAGCAGCCCAACTACAGATACGCAGTATTTT
TRBD1	15	NA	TRBJ2-7	TRBV7-9	CASSTPGQGVYEQYF	TGTGCCAGCAGTACTCCGGGACAGGGGGTTTACGAGCAGTACTTC
TRBD1	13	once	TRBJ2-7	TRBV13	CASSFGDSDEQYF	TGTGCCAGCAGCTTCGGGGACAGCGATGAGCAGTACTTC
NA	14	NA	TRBJ1-2	TRBV19	CASSNPQGGYGYTF	TGTGCCAGTAGTAACCCACAGGGAGGCTATGGCTACACCTTC
NA	17	few	TRBJ2-7	TRBV10-3	CAISESMSEGAGAEQYF	TGTGCCATCAGTGAGTCGATGTCGGAGGGGGCTGGGGCTGAGCAGTACTTC
TRBD1	16	NA	TRBJ1-2	TRBV4-1	CASSPKVGTELYGYTF	TGCGCCAGCAGCCCGAAGGTAGGGACAGAGCTTTATGGCTACACCTTC
NA	14	NA	TRBJ1-4	TRBV5-1	CASSLEGSNEKLFF	TGCGCCAGCAGCTTGGAGGGAAGTAACGAAAAACTGTTTTTT
TRBD1	12	NA	TRBJ2-3	TRBV5-6	CASSSGTGGLKF	TGTGCCAGCAGCTCTGGGACAGGGGGACTAAAATTT
NA	21	NA	TRBJ1-4	TRBV27	CASREGLVTRGPTETNEKLFF	TGTGCCAGCAGGGAAGGACTCGTTACTAGGGGACCAACCGAAACTAATGAAAAACTGTTTTTT
NA	14	NA	TRBJ1-1	TRBV9	CASSAGSMNTEAFF	TGTGCCAGCAGCGCCGGGTCTATGAACACTGAAGCTTTCTTT
TRBD1	17	NA	TRBJ1-1	TRBV11-3	CASSPQSRDRANTEAFF	TGTGCCAGCAGCCCGCAAAGCCGGGACAGGGCGAACACTGAAGCTTTCTTT
NA	14	NA	TRBJ1-6	TRBV2	CASSGETGNSPLHF	TGTGCCAGCAGTGGCGAAACAGGGAATTCACCCCTCCACTTT
NA	14	NA	TRBJ1-1	TRBV5-6	CASSLGILNTEAFF	TGTGCCAGCAGCTTGGGGATTTTGAACACTGAAGCTTTCTTT
NA	13	once	TRBJ2-1	TRBV11-3	CASSFPSAGEQFF	TGTGCCAGCAGCTTCCCTAGCGCGGGCGAGCAGTTCTTC
TRBD1	13	NA	TRBJ2-2	TRBV28	CASGTANTGELFF	TGTGCCAGCGGGACAGCGAACACCGGGGAGCTGTTTTTT